This T cell receptor (beta chain) came from a study of Ad26.COV2.S vaccination and SARS-CoV-2 variants. Method: immunoSEQ multiplex PCR; TCRdb's copy keeps in-frame clones and lacks some. This repertoire shows roughly 700,000 clones, more than 80% found once; its top ten account for over 1.3%. Germline V gene lookup returns CDR1 KGHDR and CDR2 SFDVKD. V was clipped by 2 bases and J by 8 bases, with 11 bases between them. The length of the CDR3 is 13 residues. This sample's treatment: some 20 received Ad26.COV2.S at low or high dose, single or two shots; 5 received placebo; per-sample allocation not given. Vaccine and placebo recipients were sampled on day 63 after the first injection.

The sequenced sample was peripheral blood, obtained in a trial of Ad26.COV2.S vaccine versus placebo. This clonotype was obtained from a person between 18 and 60 years old who received the Ad26.COV2.S COVID-19 vaccine or a placebo. The chain employs TRBV24-1 and TRBJ1-2; D unclear. The CDR3 sequence is CATSDSSSRGYTF. DNA for the CDR3: TGTGCCACCAGTGATTCGTCCTCTCGGGGCTACACCTTC.